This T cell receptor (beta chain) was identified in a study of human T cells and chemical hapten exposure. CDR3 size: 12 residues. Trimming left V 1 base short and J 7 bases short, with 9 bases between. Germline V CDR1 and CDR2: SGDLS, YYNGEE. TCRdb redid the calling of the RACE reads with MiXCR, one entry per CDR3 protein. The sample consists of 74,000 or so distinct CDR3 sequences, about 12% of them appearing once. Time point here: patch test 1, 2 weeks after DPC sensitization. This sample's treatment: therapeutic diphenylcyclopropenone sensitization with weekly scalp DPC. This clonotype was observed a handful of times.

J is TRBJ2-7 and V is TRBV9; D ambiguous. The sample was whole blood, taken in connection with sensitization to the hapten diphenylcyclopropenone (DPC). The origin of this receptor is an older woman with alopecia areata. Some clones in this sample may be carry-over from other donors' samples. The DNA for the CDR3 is TGTGCCAGCAGCGTAAACGGTGGTGAGCAGTACTTC. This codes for CASSVNGGEQYF.